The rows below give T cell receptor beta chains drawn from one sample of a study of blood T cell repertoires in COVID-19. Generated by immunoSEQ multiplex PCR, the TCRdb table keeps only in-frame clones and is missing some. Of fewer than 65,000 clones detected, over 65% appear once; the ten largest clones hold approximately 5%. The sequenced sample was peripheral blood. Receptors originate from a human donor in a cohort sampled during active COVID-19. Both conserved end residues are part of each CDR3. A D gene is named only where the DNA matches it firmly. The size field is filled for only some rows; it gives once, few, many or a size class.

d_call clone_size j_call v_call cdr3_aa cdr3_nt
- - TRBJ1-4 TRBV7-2 CASSSDTGVANEKLFF TGTGCCAGCAGCTCTGACACGGGGGTAGCTAATGAAAAACTGTTTTTT
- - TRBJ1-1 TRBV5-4 CASSLAGGLPTEAFF TGTGCCAGCAGCTTGGCGGGAGGGCTCCCAACTGAAGCTTTCTTT
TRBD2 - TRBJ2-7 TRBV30 CAWSIVGLGGGLGEQYF TGTGCCTGGAGTATCGTAGGCCTCGGTGGGGGACTAGGGGAGCAGTACTTC
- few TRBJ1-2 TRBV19 CASSPSDYYGYTF TGTGCCAGTAGTCCCAGCGACTACTATGGCTACACCTTC
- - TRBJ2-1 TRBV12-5 CASGLVSPRDGQEQFF TGTGCTAGTGGTTTGGTATCCCCTAGGGATGGACAAGAGCAGTTCTTC
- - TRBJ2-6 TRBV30 CAWSVTGANVLTF TGTGCCTGGAGTGTCACTGGGGCCAACGTCCTGACTTTC
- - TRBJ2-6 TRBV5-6 CASSLLSVSPGANVLTF TGTGCCAGCAGCTTGTTGTCAGTCTCTCCTGGGGCCAACGTCCTGACTTTC
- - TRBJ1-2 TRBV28 CASAVNYGYTF TGTGCCAGCGCAGTTAACTATGGCTACACCTTC
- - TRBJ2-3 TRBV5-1 CASSLASNTDTQYF TGCGCCAGCAGCTTGGCTAGCAATACAGATACGCAGTATTTT
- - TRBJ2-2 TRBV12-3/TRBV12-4 CAGSTTRDGELFF TGTGCCGGCAGCACCACCCGAGACGGGGAGCTGTTTTTT
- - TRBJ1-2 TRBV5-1 CASASRGIGYGYTF TGCGCCAGCGCCTCAAGGGGTATAGGCTATGGCTACACCTTC
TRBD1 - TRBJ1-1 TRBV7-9 CASSFPGGGTEAFF TGTGCCAGCAGCTTCCCAGGGGGAGGCACTGAAGCTTTCTTT
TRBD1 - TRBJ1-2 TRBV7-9 CASSLSPGQGTYGYTF TGTGCCAGCAGCTTAAGCCCCGGACAGGGGACGTACGGCTACACCTTC
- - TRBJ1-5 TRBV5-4 CASSWDSRNQPQHF TGTGCCAGCAGCTGGGACTCCAGAAATCAGCCCCAGCATTTT
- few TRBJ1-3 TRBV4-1 CASSQGGGNTIYF TGCGCCAGCAGCCAAGGAGGGGGAAACACCATATATTTT
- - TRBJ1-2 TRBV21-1 CASSYDGNYGYTF TGTGCCAGCAGCTACGACGGGAACTATGGCTACACCTTC
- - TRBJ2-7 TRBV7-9 CASRGPSSYEQYF TGTGCCAGCCGCGGTCCTAGCTCCTACGAGCAGTACTTC
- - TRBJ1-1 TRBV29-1 CSVGTSHRMNTEAFF TGCAGCGTTGGGACATCCCATCGAATGAACACTGAAGCTTTCTTT
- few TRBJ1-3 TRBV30 CAWTPGPTRHTIYF TGTGCCTGGACCCCAGGTCCCACCCGACACACCATATATTTT
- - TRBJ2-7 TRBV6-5 CASIQFNPYEQYF TGTGCCAGCATACAATTTAACCCCTACGAGCAGTACTTC
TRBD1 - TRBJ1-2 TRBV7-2 CASSSWDRGNYGYTF TGTGCCAGCAGCTCCTGGGACAGGGGTAACTATGGCTACACCTTC
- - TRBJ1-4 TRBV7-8 CASSPRAGEKLFF TGTGCCAGCAGCCCCCGGGCGGGAGAAAAACTATTTTTT
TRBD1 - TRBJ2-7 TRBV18 CASSPGTGSYEQYF TGTGCCAGCTCACCCGGGACAGGGTCTTACGAGCAGTACTTC
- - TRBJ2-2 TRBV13 CASTRLTSYRTGELFF TGTGCCAGCACCCGACTAACTAGTTATCGGACCGGGGAGCTGTTTTTT
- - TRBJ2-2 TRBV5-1 CASSLDGWAGRTGELFF TGCGCCAGCAGCTTGGACGGTTGGGCAGGGCGGACCGGGGAGCTGTTTTTT
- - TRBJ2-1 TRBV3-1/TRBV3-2 CASSQGRVNEQFF TGTGCCAGCAGCCAAGGCCGGGTTAATGAGCAGTTCTTC
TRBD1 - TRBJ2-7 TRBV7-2 CASSHTDRGLHEQYF TGTGCCAGCAGCCACACAGACAGGGGCCTACACGAGCAGTACTTC
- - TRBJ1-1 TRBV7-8 CASSWGTLVVNTEAFF TGTGCCAGCAGCTGGGGGACACTAGTAGTGAACACTGAAGCTTTCTTT
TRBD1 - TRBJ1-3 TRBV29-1 CSVKTGGRNTIYF TGCAGCGTGAAGACAGGGGGCAGAAACACCATATATTTT
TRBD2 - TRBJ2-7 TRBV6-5 CASRRERGGLYEQYF TGTGCCAGCAGGAGAGAGCGGGGGGGCTTATACGAGCAGTACTTC
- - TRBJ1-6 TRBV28 CASSSGGSENSPLHF TGTGCCAGCAGTTCCGGAGGATCAGAGAATTCACCCCTCCACTTT
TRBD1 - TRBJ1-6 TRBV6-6 CASSAGTGPSPLHF TGTGCCAGCAGCGCCGGGACAGGGCCGTCACCCCTCCACTTT
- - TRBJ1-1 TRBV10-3 CAICQGNMNTEAFF TGTGCCATCTGCCAGGGGAACATGAACACTGAAGCTTTCTTT
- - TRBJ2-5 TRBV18 CASSPSGLAGETQYF TGTGCCAGCTCACCATCTGGACTCGCGGGAGAGACCCAGTACTTC
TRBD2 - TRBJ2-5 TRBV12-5 CASALTSSRGTQYF TGTGCTAGTGCCCTGACTAGCTCGAGAGGGACCCAGTACTTC
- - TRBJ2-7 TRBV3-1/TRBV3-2 CASSQDRFRDEQYF TGTGCCAGCAGCCAAGATAGGTTCCGGGACGAGCAGTACTTC
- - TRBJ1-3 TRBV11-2 CASSLDGAGNTIYF TGTGCCAGCAGCTTAGATGGGGCCGGAAACACCATATATTTT
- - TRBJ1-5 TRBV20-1 CSASWGQGNQPQHF TGCAGTGCTAGTTGGGGGCAGGGGAATCAGCCCCAGCATTTT
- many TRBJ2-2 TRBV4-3 CASSQLPGAGELFF TGCGCCAGCAGCCAACTTCCAGGGGCCGGGGAGCTGTTTTTT
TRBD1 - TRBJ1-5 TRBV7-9 CASSWGQGSNQPQHF TGTGCCAGCAGCTGGGGACAGGGGAGCAATCAGCCCCAGCATTTT
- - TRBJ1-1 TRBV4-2 CASSQAVMNTEAFF TGTGCCAGCAGCCAAGCGGTCATGAACACTGAAGCTTTCTTT
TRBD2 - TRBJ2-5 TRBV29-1 CSGQRLAGTKETQYF TGCAGCGGACAACGACTAGCGGGGACAAAAGAGACCCAGTACTTC
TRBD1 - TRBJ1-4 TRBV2 CASSEKGAEGYNEKLFF TGTGCCAGCAGTGAAAAGGGGGCCGAAGGCTATAATGAAAAACTGTTTTTT
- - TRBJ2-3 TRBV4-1 CASSQEGMTRQGDTQYF TGCGCCAGCAGCCAAGAGGGTATGACTAGACAAGGGGATACGCAGTATTTT
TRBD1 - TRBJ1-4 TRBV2 CASRTTGGNEKLFF TGTGCCAGCAGAACGACAGGGGGAAATGAAAAACTGTTTTTT
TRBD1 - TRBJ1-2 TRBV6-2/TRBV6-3 CASSFPKLDRQGNYGYTF TGTGCCAGCAGTTTCCCCAAACTCGATCGACAGGGTAACTATGGCTACACCTTC
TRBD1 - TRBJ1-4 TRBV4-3 CASSHYTPGTGDEKLFF TGCGCCAGCAGCCACTATACCCCCGGGACAGGGGATGAAAAACTGTTTTTT
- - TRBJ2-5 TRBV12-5 CASGRTDLSETQYF TGTGCTAGTGGACGGACAGACCTATCAGAGACCCAGTACTTC
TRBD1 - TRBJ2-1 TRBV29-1 CSVDFGQGANEQFF TGCAGCGTTGACTTCGGACAGGGGGCCAATGAGCAGTTCTTC
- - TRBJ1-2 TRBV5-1 CASSPAPGNYGYTF TGCGCCAGCAGCCCCGCCCCAGGGAACTATGGCTACACCTTC
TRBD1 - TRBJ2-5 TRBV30 CAWSVPRGRGQETQYF TGTGCCTGGAGTGTACCCCGGGGCAGGGGGCAAGAGACCCAGTACTTC
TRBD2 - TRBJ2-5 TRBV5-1 CASSSPGGGLETQYF TGCGCCAGCAGCTCTCCCGGGGGGGGTTTGGAGACCCAGTACTTC
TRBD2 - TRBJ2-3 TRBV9 CASSLRTSGGAQSTDTQYF TGTGCCAGCAGCCTACGGACTAGCGGGGGGGCCCAGAGCACAGATACGCAGTATTTT
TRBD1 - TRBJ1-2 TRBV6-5 CASIRTGVVYGYTF TGTGCCAGCATACGGACAGGGGTGGTCTATGGCTACACCTTC
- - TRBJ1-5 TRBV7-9 CASSLASGNQPQHF TGTGCCAGCAGCTTAGCCTCGGGAAATCAGCCCCAGCATTTT
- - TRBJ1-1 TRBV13 CASISLQGRRNTEAFF TGTGCCAGCATCTCCTTACAGGGACGCCGTAACACTGAAGCTTTCTTT
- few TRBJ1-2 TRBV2 CASSSSLNYGYTF TGTGCCAGCAGTTCGTCACTCAACTATGGCTACACCTTC
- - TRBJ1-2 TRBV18 CASSPETGLGYGYTF TGTGCCAGCTCACCGGAGACAGGCCTAGGCTATGGCTACACCTTC
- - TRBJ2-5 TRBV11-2 CASSLAIGGRETQYF TGTGCCAGCAGCTTAGCTATCGGGGGGCGAGAGACCCAGTACTTC